This TCR beta chain was obtained from a study of neoadjuvant anti-PD-1 for oral cavity cancer. As for the study in general: Around day 43, patients without progression received a fourth nivolumab dose before surgery. Study-level results: Post-nivolumab, blood T cell clonality was significantly elevated in non-responders.

Time point defined: after neoadjuvant nivolumab, at surgical resection. Analysis of PBMCs was direct, with no culture step. Germline CDR1 MRHNA, CDR2 SNTAGT. The germline V and J ends were trimmed by 3 bases and 4 bases, with 10 bases remaining between them. The CDR3 is 14 residues long. On this clone itself: As yet, its antigen is unknown.

Six replicates per PBMC sample, mostly from approximately 0.45 ug of genomic DNA. TCRdb keeps only in-frame clones here, not all; method: immunoSEQ multiplex PCR. The sample consists of around 13,000 clones, under 85% of them appearing once. The sequence was collected from a person aged 40 to 85 with oral cavity squamous cell carcinoma. V usage is TRBV6-4 and J usage is TRBJ1-5; unclear D gene. Source: PBMCs, taken after nivolumab (anti-PD-1) treatment. The CDR3 protein is CASSEGTGNQPQHF. The DNA for the CDR3 is TGTGCCAGCAGTGAGGGAACCGGGAATCAGCCCCAGCATTTT.